This TCR beta chain was identified during a study of cytomegalovirus exposure and HLA in healthy donors. Notes on the study in general: Most CMV-associated TCR beta chains appeared HLA-restricted in a later analysis. For TCR beta chains, V- and J-gene trimming was later linked to a missense DCLRE1C variant.

The V segment lost 4 bases and the J segment 4 bases; nucleotides outside the gene matches: 10. The CDR3 is made up of 15 amino acids. The V gene's germline CDR1 is SGDLS and CDR2 YYNGEE. Donors were nominally healthy when sampled, though unrecorded immune exposures were likely. PCR amplification relied on 60 Vbeta primers (plus 13 Jbeta primers). The assay was immunoSEQ multiplex PCR, and TCRdb's table has in-frame clones only and misses some. The repertoire holds about 110,000 clones, with 55% to 70% as singletons. As regards this clone: The target antigen is unknown.

The sequenced sample consisted of PBMCs. The chain has TRBV9 and TRBJ1-1, with TRBD1 identical over 7 bases. This clonotype was obtained from a woman aged 25 to 39 in good health and CMV-seronegative. The CDR3 region is CASSLTNRGGTEAFF. In DNA form, the CDR3 reads TGTGCCAGCAGCCTTACAAACAGGGGCGGCACTGAAGCTTTCTTT.